Listed here is a single TCR beta chain. The data stem from a study of cytomegalovirus exposure and HLA in healthy donors. Per the germline V gene, CDR1 is SGDLS and CDR2 is YYNGEE. CDR3 length equals 15 residues. After removal of 1 base from V and 2 bases from J, the junction contained 5 bases not matched to a gene. The PCR made use of 60 Vbeta and 13 Jbeta primers. Some clones are missing from TCRdb's copy, which holds only in-frame ones; the method was immunoSEQ multiplex PCR. Of under 200,000 clones in the sample, 75% to 90% were seen once. This chain joins TRBV9 and TRBJ2-5, with 7 bases identical to TRBD1. The source material was PBMCs. This TCR was sampled from a woman aged 18-35 years in good health and CMV-seronegative. The DNA for the CDR3 is TGTGCCAGCAGCGTATCAGGGGGTTCTCAAGAGACCCAGTACTTC. Protein sequence: CASSVSGGSQETQYF.